This section outlines one TCR beta chain sequence together with its context. These data are taken from a study of blood T cell repertoires in COVID-19. Assay: immunoSEQ multiplex PCR; the TCRdb copy retains only in-frame clones and omits some. The sample includes 100,000 to 150,000 clones, around 83% of them seen just once. The V gene end was trimmed by 3 bases and the J gene end by 4 bases; junction bases not matched to a gene: 9. Germline V gives CDR1 LNHDA, CDR2 SQIVND (reference sequence). The CDR3 runs 16 residues. Sequenced input: peripheral blood. V gene TRBV19 combines with J gene TRBJ1-5; 7 bases agree with TRBD1. The TCR comes from a woman in her forties or fifties with acute or convalescent COVID-19. For the CDR3, the DNA is TGTGCCAGTAGTATTAAAGGACAGGCTGGGAATCAGCCCCAGCATTTT. The encoded protein is CASSIKGQAGNQPQHF.